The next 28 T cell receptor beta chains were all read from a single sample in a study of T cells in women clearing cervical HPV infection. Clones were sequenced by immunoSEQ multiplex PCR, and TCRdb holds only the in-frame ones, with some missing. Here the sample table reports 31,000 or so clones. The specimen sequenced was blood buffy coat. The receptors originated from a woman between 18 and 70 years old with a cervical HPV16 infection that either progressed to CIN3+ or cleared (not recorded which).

The CDR3: CASSWVTWINYGYTF. CDR3 DNA, as far as it was read: TGTGCCAGCAGTTGGGTGACATGGATAAACTATGGC. The chain carries TRBV6-2 or TRBV6-3 and TRBJ1-2, with D unresolved. The read finishes 3 residues shy of the CDR3 end, and the germline J gene is used to complete it. V lost 4 bases to trimming and J lost 2 bases, with 14 bases between them. CDR3 length: 15 amino acids. CDR1 and CDR2 from the germline V gene are MNHEY and SVGEGT.

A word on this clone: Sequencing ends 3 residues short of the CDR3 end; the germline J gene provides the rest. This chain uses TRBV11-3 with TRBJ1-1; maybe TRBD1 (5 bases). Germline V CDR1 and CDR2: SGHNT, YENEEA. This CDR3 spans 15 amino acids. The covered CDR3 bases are TGTGCCAGCAGCTTGACAGCATCCGGGTATCGCGAA. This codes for CASSLTASGYRE. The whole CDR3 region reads CASSLTASGYREAFF.

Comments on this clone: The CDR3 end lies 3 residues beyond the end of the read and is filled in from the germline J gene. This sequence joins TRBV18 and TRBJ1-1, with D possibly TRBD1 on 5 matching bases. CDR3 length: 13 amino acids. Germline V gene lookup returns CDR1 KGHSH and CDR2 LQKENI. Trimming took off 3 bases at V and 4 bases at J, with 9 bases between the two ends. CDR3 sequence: CASSPQGATEAFF. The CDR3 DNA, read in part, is TGTGCCAGCTCACCGCAAGGGGCCACTGAA.

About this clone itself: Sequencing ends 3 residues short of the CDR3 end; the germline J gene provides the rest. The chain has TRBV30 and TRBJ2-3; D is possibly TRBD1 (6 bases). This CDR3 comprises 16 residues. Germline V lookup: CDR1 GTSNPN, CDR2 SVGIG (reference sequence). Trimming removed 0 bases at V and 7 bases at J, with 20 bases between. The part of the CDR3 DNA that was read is TGTGCCTGGAGTGTACGGGCAGGGGCGAAGGGGAATACG. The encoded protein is CAWSVRAGAKGNT. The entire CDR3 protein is CAWSVRAGAKGNTQYF. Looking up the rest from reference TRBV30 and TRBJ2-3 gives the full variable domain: SQTIHQWPATLVQPVGSPLSLECTVEGTSNPNLYWYRQAAGRGLQLLFYSVGIGQISSEVPQNLSASRPQDRQFILSSKKLLLSDSGFYLCAWSVRAGAKGNTQYFGPGTRLTVL.

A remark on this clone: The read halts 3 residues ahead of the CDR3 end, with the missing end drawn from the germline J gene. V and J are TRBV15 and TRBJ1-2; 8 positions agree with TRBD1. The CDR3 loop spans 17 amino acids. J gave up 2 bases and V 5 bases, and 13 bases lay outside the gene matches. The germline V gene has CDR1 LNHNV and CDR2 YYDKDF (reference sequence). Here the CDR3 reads CATSPPFARGLNYGYTF. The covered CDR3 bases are TGTGCCACCAGCCCCCCCTTTGCCAGGGGGCTCAACTATGGC.

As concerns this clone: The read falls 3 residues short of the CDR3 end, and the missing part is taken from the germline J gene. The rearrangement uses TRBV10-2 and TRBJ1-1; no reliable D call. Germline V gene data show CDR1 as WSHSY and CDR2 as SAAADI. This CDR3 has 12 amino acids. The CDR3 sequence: CASSESWARAFF. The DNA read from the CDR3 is TGCGCCAGCAGTGAGTCTTGGGCGCGA.

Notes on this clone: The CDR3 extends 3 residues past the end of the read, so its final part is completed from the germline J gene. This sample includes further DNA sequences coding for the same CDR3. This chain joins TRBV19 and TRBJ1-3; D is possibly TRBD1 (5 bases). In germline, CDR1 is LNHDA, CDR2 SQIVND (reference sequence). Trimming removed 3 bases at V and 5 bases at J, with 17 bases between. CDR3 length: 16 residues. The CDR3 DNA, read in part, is TGTGCCAGTAGTATGGGGCAGGCCGAAGCAAGAAACACC. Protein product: CASSMGQAEARNT. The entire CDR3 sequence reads CASSMGQAEARNTIYF.

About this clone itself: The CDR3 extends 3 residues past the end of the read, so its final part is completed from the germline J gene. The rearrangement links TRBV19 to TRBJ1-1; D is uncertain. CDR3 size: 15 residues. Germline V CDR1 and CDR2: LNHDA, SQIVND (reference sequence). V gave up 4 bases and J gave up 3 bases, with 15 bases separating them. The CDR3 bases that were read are TGTGCCAGTAGTAGCCCGGGGAACTTAGACACTGAA. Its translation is CASSSPGNLDTE. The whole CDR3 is CASSSPGNLDTEAFF.

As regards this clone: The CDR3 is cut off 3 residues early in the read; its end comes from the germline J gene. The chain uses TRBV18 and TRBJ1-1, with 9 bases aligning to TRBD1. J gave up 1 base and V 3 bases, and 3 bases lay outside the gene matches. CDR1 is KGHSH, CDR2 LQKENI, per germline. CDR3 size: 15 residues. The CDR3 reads CASSPTTGGNTEAFF. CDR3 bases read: TGTGCCAGCTCACCTACGACAGGGGGGAACACTGAA.

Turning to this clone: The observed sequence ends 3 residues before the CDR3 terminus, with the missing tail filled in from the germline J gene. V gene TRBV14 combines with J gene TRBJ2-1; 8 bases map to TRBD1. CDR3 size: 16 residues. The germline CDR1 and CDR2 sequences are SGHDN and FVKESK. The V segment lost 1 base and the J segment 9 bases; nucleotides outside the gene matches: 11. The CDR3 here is CASSQVRDRRLGEQFF. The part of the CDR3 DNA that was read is TGTGCCAGCAGCCAAGTGCGGGACAGGCGGCTAGGTGAG.

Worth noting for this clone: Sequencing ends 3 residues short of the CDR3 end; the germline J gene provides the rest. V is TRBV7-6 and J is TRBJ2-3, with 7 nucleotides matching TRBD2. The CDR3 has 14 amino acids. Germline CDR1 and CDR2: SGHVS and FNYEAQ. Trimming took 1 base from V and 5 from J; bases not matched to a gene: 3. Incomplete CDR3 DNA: TGTGCCAGCAGCTTAGGACTAGCCGGAGATACG. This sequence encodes CASSLGLAGDT. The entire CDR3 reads CASSLGLAGDTQYF.

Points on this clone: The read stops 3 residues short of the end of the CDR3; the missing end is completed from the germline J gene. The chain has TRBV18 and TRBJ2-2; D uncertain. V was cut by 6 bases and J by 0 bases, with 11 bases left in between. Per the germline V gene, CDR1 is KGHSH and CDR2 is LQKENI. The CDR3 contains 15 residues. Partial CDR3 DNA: TGTGCCAGCTCTCCAGTTAGGGCGAACACCGGGGAG. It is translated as CASSPVRANTGE. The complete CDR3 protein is CASSPVRANTGELFF.

The covered CDR3 bases are TGCGCCAGCAGTCACGGGAACACTGAA. It codes for CASSHGNTE. The whole CDR3 reads CASSHGNTEAFF. The chain links TRBV5-1 to TRBJ1-1; D remains unclear. The read halts 3 residues ahead of the CDR3 end, with the missing end drawn from the germline J gene. In germline, CDR1 is SGHRS, CDR2 YFSETQ. The V and J ends lost 5 bases and 1 base respectively, with 6 bases between them. This CDR3 contains 12 residues. Combining the CDR3 with reference TRBV5-1 and TRBJ1-1 gives the whole variable domain KAGVTQTPRYLIKTRGQQVTLSCSPISGHRSVSWYQQTPGQGLQFLFEYFSETQRNKGNFPGRFSGRQFSNSRSEMNVSTLELGDSALYLCASSHGNTEAFFGQGTRLTVV.

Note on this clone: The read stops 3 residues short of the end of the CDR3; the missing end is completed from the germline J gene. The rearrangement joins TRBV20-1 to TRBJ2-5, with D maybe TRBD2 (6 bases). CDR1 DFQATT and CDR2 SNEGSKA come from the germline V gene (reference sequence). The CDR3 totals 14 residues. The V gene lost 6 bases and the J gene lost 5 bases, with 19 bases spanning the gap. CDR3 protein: CSAPTMEGRETQYF. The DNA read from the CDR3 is TGCAGTGCCCCAACTATGGAGGGGCGGGAGACC.

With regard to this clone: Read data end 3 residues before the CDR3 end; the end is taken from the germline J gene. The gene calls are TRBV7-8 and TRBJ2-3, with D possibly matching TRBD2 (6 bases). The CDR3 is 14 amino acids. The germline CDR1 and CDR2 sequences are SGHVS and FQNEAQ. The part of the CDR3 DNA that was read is TGTGCCAGCAGCTTCGGAGGGCGAGATCAGCCG. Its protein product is CASSFGGRDQP. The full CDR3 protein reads CASSFGGRDQPQYF.

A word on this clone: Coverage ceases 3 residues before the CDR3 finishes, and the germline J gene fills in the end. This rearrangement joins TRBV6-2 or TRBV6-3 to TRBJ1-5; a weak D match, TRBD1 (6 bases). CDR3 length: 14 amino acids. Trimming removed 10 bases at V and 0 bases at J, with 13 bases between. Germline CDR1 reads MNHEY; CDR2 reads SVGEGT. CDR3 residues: CATRTDNSNQPQHF. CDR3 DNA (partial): TGTGCCACCCGGACAGACAATAGCAATCAGCCC.

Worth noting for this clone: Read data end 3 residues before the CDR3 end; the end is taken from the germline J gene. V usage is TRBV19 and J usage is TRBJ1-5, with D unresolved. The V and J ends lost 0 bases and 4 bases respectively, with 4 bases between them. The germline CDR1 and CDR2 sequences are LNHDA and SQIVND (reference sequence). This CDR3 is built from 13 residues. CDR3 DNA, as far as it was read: TGTGCCAGTAGTATAGAAGGGAATCAGCCC. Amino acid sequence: CASSIEGNQP. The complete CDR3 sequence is CASSIEGNQPQHF. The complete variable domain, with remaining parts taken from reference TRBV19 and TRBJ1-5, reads DGGITQSPKYLFRKEGQNVTLSCEQNLNHDAMYWYRQDPGQGLRLIYYSQIVNDFQKGDIAEGYSVSREKKESFPLTVTSAQKNPTAFYLCASSIEGNQPQHFGDGTRLSIL.

The sequenced part of the CDR3 DNA is TGTGCCAGCAGCCCCCAAGGACTAGCGTCGGATACG. Its protein is CASSPQGLASDT. The full CDR3 sequence reads CASSPQGLASDTQYF. The rearrangement joins TRBV7-3 to TRBJ2-3; 9 bases are shared with TRBD2. The CDR3 is cut off 3 residues early in the read; its end comes from the germline J gene. Germline CDR1 reads SGHTA; CDR2 reads FQGTGA. The CDR3 runs to 15 residues. J was trimmed by 6 bases and V by 5 bases; bases with no gene match: 9.

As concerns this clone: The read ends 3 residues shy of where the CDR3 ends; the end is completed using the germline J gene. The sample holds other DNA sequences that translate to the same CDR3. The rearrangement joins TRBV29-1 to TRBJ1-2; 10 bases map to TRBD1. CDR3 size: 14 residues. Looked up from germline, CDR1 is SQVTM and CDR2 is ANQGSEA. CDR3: CSVGAGQGVWGYTF. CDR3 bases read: TGCAGCGTTGGGGCCGGACAGGGGGTCTGGGGC.

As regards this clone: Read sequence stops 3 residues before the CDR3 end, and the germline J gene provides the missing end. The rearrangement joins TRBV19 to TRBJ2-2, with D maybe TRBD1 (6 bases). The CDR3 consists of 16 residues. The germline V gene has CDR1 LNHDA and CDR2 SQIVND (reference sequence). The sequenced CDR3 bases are TGTGCCAGTAGTCTGCTGTCGGGTCAGGGGATGGTAAAG. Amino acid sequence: CASSLLSGQGMVK. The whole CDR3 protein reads CASSLLSGQGMVKLFF.

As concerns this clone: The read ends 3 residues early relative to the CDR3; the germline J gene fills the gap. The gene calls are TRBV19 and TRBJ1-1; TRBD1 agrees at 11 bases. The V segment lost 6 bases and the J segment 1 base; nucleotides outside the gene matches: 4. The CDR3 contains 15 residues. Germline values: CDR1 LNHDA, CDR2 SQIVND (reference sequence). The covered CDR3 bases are TGTGCCAGTAGGGGACAGGGGGTAGGGAACACTGAA. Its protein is CASRGQGVGNTE. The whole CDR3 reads CASRGQGVGNTEAFF.

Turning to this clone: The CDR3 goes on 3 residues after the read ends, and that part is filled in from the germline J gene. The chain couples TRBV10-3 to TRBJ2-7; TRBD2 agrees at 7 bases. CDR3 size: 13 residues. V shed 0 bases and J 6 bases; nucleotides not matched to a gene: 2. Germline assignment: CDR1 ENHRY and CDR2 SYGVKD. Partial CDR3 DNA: TGTGCCATCAGTGAGTCGTTAGCGGGCGAG. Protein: CAISESLAGE. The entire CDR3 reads CAISESLAGEQYF.

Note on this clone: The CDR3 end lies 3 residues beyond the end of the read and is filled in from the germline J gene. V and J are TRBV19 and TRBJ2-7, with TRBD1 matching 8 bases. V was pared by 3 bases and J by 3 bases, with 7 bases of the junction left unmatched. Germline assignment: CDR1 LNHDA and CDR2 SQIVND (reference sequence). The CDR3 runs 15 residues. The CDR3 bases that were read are TGTGCCAGTAGTATTTTCGGACAGGGCCACTACGAG. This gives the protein CASSIFGQGHYE. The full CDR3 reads CASSIFGQGHYEQYF.

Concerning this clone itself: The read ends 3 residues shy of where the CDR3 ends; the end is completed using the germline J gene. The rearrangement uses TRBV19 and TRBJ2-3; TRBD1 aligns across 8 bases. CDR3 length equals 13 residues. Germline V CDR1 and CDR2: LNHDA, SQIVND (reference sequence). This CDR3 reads CATGAGGAGTQYF. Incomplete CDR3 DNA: TGTGCCACAGGTGCAGGGGGCGCGGGGACG.

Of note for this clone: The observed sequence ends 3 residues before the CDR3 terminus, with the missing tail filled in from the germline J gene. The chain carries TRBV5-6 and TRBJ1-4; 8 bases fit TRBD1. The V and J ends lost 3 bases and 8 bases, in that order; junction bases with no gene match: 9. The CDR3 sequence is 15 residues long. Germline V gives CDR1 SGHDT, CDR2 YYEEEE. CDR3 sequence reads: CASSSAGGEGEKLFF. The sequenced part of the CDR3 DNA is TGTGCCAGCAGCTCGGCAGGGGGCGAGGGGGAAAAA.

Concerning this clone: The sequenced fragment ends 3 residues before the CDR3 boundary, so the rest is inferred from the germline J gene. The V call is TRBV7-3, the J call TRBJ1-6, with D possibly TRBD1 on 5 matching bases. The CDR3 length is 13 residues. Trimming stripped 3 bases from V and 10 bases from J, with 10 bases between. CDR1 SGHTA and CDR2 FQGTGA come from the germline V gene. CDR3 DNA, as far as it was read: TGTGCCAGCAGCTTCTCGGGGGGGTCACCC. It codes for CASSFSGGSP. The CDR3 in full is CASSFSGGSPLHF.

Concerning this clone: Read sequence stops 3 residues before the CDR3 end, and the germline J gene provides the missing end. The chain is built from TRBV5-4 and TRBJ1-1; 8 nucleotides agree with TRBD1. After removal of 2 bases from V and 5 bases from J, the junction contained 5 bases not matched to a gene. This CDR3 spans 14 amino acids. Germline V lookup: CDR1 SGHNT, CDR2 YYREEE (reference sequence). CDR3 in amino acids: CASSLDRGSTEAFF. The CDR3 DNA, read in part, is TGTGCCAGCAGCTTAGACAGGGGATCAACTGAA.

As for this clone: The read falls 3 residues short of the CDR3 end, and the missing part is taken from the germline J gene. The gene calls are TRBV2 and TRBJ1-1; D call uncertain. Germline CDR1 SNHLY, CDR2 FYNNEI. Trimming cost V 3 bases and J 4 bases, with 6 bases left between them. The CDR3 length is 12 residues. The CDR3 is CASSDEGTEAFF. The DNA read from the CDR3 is TGTGCCAGCAGTGATGAGGGCACTGAA. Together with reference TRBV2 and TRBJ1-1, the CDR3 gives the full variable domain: EPEVTQTPSHQVTQMGQEVILRCVPISNHLYFYWYRQILGQKVEFLVSFYNNEISEKSEIFDDQFSVERPDGSNFTLKIRSTKLEDSAMYFCASSDEGTEAFFGQGTRLTVV.